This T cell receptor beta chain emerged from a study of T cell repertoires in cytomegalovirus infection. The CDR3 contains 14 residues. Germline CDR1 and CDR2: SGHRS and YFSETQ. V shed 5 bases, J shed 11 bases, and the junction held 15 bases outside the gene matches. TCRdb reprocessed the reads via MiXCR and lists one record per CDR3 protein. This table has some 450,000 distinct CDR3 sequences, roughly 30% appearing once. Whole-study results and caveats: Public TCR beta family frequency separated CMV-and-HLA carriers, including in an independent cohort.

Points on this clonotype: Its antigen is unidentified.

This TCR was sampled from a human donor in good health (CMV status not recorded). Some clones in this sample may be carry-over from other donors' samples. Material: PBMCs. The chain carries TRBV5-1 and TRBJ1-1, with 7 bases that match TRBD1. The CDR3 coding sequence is TGCGCCAGCAGGAGGGACAGTCCCATTTCGTCCGCTTTCTTT. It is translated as CASRRDSPISSAFF.